This record covers a single TCR beta chain. The entry originates in a study of CD8 T cells in Susac syndrome. With random hexamers, reverse transcription was performed on about 0.5 to 1 ug of RNA. MiXCR, run by TCRdb on the immunoSEQ multiplex PCR reads, gives a single entry per CDR3 protein. The repertoire holds 150,000 to 200,000 distinct CDR3 sequences, less than 95% seen once, with about 0.089% in the top ten. Specimen: CD4+ T cells from PBMCs. The clonotype comes from a human donor with multiple sclerosis.

CDR3 in amino acids: CASSSLDRGGNTIYF. CDR3 bases: TGTGCCAGCAGCTCGCTAGACAGGGGGGGAAACACCATATATTTT. The V call is TRBV7-6, the J call TRBJ1-3, with 9 bases matching TRBD1. The V gene end was trimmed by 4 bases and the J gene end by 4 bases; junction bases not matched to a gene: 5. The CDR3 spans 15 residues. Germline assignment: CDR1 SGHVS and CDR2 FNYEAQ.